This record looks at one TCR beta chain sequence and its context. V shed 0 bases and J shed 0 bases, with 11 bases lying between them. Germline assignment: CDR1 SGDLS and CDR2 YYNGEE. This CDR3 is 16 amino acids long. Repertoires were generated with immunoSEQ multiplex PCR, while TCRdb's copy carries only in-frame clones and drops some. The data show about 300,000 clones, about nine tenths seen once. These data are taken from a study of blood T cell repertoires in COVID-19. Study context: PBMCs, B-cell-depleted T cells, or T cells were the source of the cDNA or gDNA that made up the material.

A Seattle source enrolled patients during active infection and followed them longitudinally. Sample: peripheral blood. The chain links TRBV9 to TRBJ2-3; weak D call: TRBD2 (7 bases). This sequence was found in a woman in her 30s with COVID-19, enrolled during active disease. The CDR3 region has the DNA TGTGCCAGCAGCGTAGATGGGGGGGCCAGCACAGATACGCAGTATTTT. Residues: CASSVDGGASTDTQYF.